This section outlines one T cell receptor beta chain sequence together with its context. The sample comes from a study of T cell responses to AZD1222 COVID-19 vaccine. Libraries were prepared by immunoSEQ multiplex PCR; TCRdb keeps only in-frame clonotypes and omits some of them. Of about 120,000 clones listed, about 90% are singletons. The length of the CDR3 is 15 residues. Germline trimming cut 4 bases from V and 9 bases from J; bases unmatched to any gene: 6. Germline V gene lookup returns CDR1 SGHNT and CDR2 YYREEE (reference sequence). This sample comprised peripheral blood, obtained 28 days after the second AZD1222 dose. The chain uses TRBV5-4 and TRBJ2-1; 14 nucleotides align to TRBD2. This TCR derives from an adult who received the AZD1222 COVID-19 vaccine. The CDR3 region has the DNA TGTGCCAGCAGCCCCGGACTAGCGGGGGGAGGTGAGCAGTTCTTC. This encodes CASSPGLAGGGEQFF. Looking up the rest from reference TRBV5-4 and TRBJ2-1 gives the full variable domain: ETGVTQSPTHLIKTRGQQVTLRCSSQSGHNTVSWYQQALGQGPQFIFQYYREEENGRGNFPPRFSGLQFPNYSSELNVNALELDDSALYLCASSPGLAGGGEQFFGPGTRLTVL.